This T cell receptor (beta chain) is from a study of shared clonotypes between healthy human individuals. Study-wide results and limits: The study found about 4.6% of naive CD4 clonotypes shared across a handful of donors.

V lost 0 bases and J 5 bases, leaving 10 bases between the germline ends. This CDR3 has 14 amino acids. Germline values: CDR1 SGHAT, CDR2 FQNNGV. Those who donated were healthy HIV-negative adults, with no recent acute infections or vaccinations reported. A word on this clone: Its antigen is as yet unknown.

The authors ran the assay at deep level. Replicate PCRs from sorted subsets contained 200 ng DNA, which is around 30,000 T cell genomes. Generated by immunoSEQ multiplex PCR, the TCRdb table keeps only in-frame clones and is missing some. The repertoire holds about 2.5 million clones, approximately 90% seen once, with roughly 0.34% in the top ten. The gene calls are TRBV11-2 and TRBJ1-1; D not resolved. This TCR came from a man aged 18 to 29 in good health. Some clones in this sample may be carry-over from other donors' samples. The specimen sequenced was naive CD4+ T cells from PBMCs. As to subset: CD45RA+ positively selected. CDR3 nucleotide sequence: TGTGCCAGCAGCTTAGATCTGGTTAGGACTGAAGCTTTCTTT. Amino acids: CASSLDLVRTEAFF.